Listed here is a single T cell receptor beta chain. Its antigen is still unknown. The CDR3 length is 14 residues. In germline, CDR1 is MNHNS, CDR2 SASEGT. The V gene end was trimmed by 8 bases and the J gene end by 1 base; junction bases not matched to a gene: 6. The record originates from a study of cytomegalovirus exposure and HLA in healthy donors. Notes on the study in general: The authors listed over 150 TCR beta chains as cytomegalovirus-associated.

13 Jbeta primers and 60 Vbeta primers were used for the PCR. Repertoires were generated with immunoSEQ multiplex PCR, while TCRdb's copy carries only in-frame clones and drops some. In the table there are 100,000 or so clones, 65% to 80% of which are singletons. The origin of this receptor is a female donor in good health and CMV-seronegative. The rearrangement uses TRBV6-1 and TRBJ1-1, with 8 bases lining up with TRBD1. Sequenced: PBMCs. The CDR3 sequence: CASGVDRGNTEAFF. The CDR3 DNA sequence: TGTGCCAGCGGCGTCGACAGGGGGAACACTGAAGCTTTCTTT.